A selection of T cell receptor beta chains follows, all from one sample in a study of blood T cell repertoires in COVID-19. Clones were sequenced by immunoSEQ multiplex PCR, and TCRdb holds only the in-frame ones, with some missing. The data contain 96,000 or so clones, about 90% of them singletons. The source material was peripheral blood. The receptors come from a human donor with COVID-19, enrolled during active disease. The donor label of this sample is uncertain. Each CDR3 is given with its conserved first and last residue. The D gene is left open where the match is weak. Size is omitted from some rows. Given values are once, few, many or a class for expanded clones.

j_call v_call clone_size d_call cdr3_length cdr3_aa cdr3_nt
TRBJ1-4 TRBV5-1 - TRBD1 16 CASSSTGGATNEKLFF TGCGCCAGCAGCTCGACAGGGGGCGCAACTAATGAAAAACTGTTTTTT
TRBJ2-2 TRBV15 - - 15 CATSRVEGGTGELFF TGTGCCACCAGCAGAGTCGAAGGGGGCACCGGGGAGCTGTTTTTT
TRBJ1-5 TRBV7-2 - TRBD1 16 CASSPWTGGADQPQHF TGTGCCAGCAGCCCCTGGACAGGGGGAGCCGATCAGCCCCAGCATTTT
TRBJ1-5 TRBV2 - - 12 CASSGTDSAQHF TGTGCCAGCAGTGGTACAGACAGCGCCCAGCATTTT
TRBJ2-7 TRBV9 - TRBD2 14 CASSLTSGAHEQYF TGTGCCAGCAGCCTGACTAGCGGGGCCCACGAGCAGTACTTC
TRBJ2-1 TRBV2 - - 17 CASSGDPQASSYNEQFF TGTGCCAGCAGTGGCGATCCTCAGGCCAGCTCCTACAATGAGCAGTTCTTC
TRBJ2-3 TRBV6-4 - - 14 CASSVIAGTDTQYF TGTGCCAGCAGTGTTATAGCGGGCACAGATACGCAGTATTTT
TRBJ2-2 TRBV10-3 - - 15 CAISPPNRVTGELFF TGTGCCATCAGCCCCCCAAACAGGGTCACCGGGGAGCTGTTTTTT
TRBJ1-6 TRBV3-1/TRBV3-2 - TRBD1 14 CASSRDSYNSPLHF TGTGCCAGCAGTCGGGACAGCTATAATTCACCCCTCCACTTT
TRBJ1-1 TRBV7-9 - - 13 CASEIRGNTEAFF TGTGCCAGCGAAATAAGAGGAAACACTGAAGCTTTCTTT
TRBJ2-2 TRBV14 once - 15 CASSQERPVSGELFF TGTGCCAGCAGCCAAGAGCGGCCTGTCTCCGGGGAGCTGTTTTTT
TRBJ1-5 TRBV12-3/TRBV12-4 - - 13 CASSLEEHQPQHF TGTGCCAGCAGTTTAGAGGAGCATCAGCCCCAGCATTTT
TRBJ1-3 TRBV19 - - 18 CASSESSQGPRSGNTIYF TGTGCCAGTAGCGAATCTTCGCAGGGTCCTCGCTCTGGAAACACCATATATTTT
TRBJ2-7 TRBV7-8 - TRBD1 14 CASIRTGVSYEQYF TGTGCCAGCATCAGGACAGGGGTTTCGTACGAGCAGTACTTC
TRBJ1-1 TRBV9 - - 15 CASSERGGVSTEAFF TGTGCCAGCAGCGAAAGGGGAGGGGTAAGCACTGAAGCTTTCTTT
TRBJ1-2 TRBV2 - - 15 CASSEARAGGPGYTF TGTGCCAGCAGTGAAGCGCGCGCGGGGGGCCCTGGCTACACCTTC
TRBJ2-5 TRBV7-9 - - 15 CASSSFSAVQETQYF TGTGCCAGCAGCTCCTTTTCAGCGGTCCAAGAGACCCAGTACTTC
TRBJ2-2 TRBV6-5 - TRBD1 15 CASTVDRDVSGELFF TGTGCCAGCACGGTCGACAGGGACGTATCCGGGGAGCTGTTTTTT
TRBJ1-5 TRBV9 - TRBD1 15 CASSSGQGVGQPQHF TGTGCCAGCAGCTCGGGACAGGGGGTAGGACAGCCCCAGCATTTT
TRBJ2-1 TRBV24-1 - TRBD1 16 CATSDGGTGVYNEQFF TGTGCCACCAGTGACGGCGGGACAGGGGTATACAATGAGCAGTTCTTC
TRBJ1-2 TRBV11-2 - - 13 CASSPDINYGYTF TGTGCCAGCAGCCCCGACATAAACTATGGCTACACCTTC
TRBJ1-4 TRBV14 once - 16 CASSRGIGGQGEKLFF TGTGCCAGCAGCCGAGGTATTGGGGGCCAAGGTGAAAAACTGTTTTTT